Reported below is one T cell receptor (beta chain). Original analysis: Cell counts per sample came from amplifying reference gene primers. Profiling relied on immunoSEQ multiplex PCR, and the TCRdb table lists in-frame clones only, not all of them. The D gene and trimming were derived from the DNA, and the V and J assignments and clone size from that table. The table records around 91,000 clones, 85% of them present only once. The data derive from a study of blood T cell repertoires in COVID-19. About the research overall: The United States, Italy and Spain provided the acute and convalescent COVID-19 samples. Sources were T cells, B-cell-depleted T cells, or PBMCs; the material itself was cDNA or gDNA.

The V gene lost 5 bases and the J gene lost 3 bases, with 20 bases spanning the gap. Germline CDR1 is SGHTA and CDR2 is FQGNSA. The CDR3 has 17 amino acids. This TCR derives from a man at least 80 years old with acute or convalescent COVID-19. The chain joins TRBV7-2 to TRBJ1-5; D gene ambiguous. Sequenced input: peripheral blood. This CDR3 is CASSRTSQRIDNQPQHF. CDR3 nucleotide sequence: TGTGCCAGCAGCCGTACTAGCCAGCGTATAGACAATCAGCCCCAGCATTTT. The complete variable domain, with remaining parts taken from reference TRBV7-2 and TRBJ1-5, reads GAGVSQSPSNKVTEKGKDVELRCDPISGHTALYWYRQSLGQGLEFLIYFQGNSAPDKSGLPSDRFSAERTGGSVSTLTIQRTQQEDSAVYLCASSRTSQRIDNQPQHFGDGTRLSIL.